This TCR beta chain emerged from a study of CD8 T cells in ankylosing spondylitis. The study, taken as a whole, reports: Seemingly distinctive of ankylosing spondylitis blood was a TCR beta motif formed by eight highly homologous variants. Disease-linked clones displayed a CD8+ phenotype and appeared relatively rarely in peripheral blood.

Germline-derived CDR1 and CDR2 are LGHNA and YNFKEQ. This CDR3 is 13 amino acids long. A remark on this clonotype: The antigen remains unidentified. One junction end does not reproduce the germline sequence, and a read error may be involved.

Generation of TCR beta libraries employed quantitative 5'-RACE incorporating molecular barcodes. One entry per CDR3 protein results from TCRdb running MiXCR on the 5' RACE reads. The sample shows around 770,000 distinct CDR3 sequences, 10% to 15% of them seen only once. The specimen sequenced was blood, either unsorted or a sorted T cell fraction (not recorded which). The V call is TRBV4-2, the J call TRBJ1-4; possibly TRBD1 for D (6 bases). The sequence derives from a male donor with ankylosing spondylitis. In DNA form, the CDR3 reads TGTGCCAGCAGCCCTAATCCAAGGGGGGTCGTCGGGTTT. It specifies CASSPNPRGVVGF.